The rows below give T cell receptor beta chains drawn from one sample of a study of blood T cells in healthy people across ages. In TCRdb, the 5' RACE reads were re-called with MiXCR into one record per CDR3 protein. The data show 700,000 to 850,000 distinct CDR3 sequences, about 55% seen once. Sequenced sample: blood. These receptors came from a man at least 80 years old in good health. Both conserved end residues are part of each CDR3. Fields, in order: V gene, J gene, D gene, CDR3 protein. A D gene is named only where the DNA matches it firmly.

V gene: TRBV28; J gene: TRBJ1-2; D gene: NA; CDR3 protein: CASSSNGQGNYGYTF
V gene: TRBV18; J gene: TRBJ2-3; D gene: NA; CDR3 protein: CASSTWTELTDTQYF
V gene: TRBV2; J gene: TRBJ2-1; D gene: NA; CDR3 protein: CASSDPSLSSYNEQFF
V gene: TRBV7-2; J gene: TRBJ2-2; D gene: TRBD2; CDR3 protein: CASSQLGGRNTGELFF
V gene: TRBV9; J gene: TRBJ2-1; D gene: NA; CDR3 protein: CASSGTAANEQFF
V gene: TRBV5-1; J gene: TRBJ2-3; D gene: NA; CDR3 protein: CASNAGLAADTQYF
V gene: TRBV5-1; J gene: TRBJ2-7; D gene: TRBD1; CDR3 protein: CASSLRDSLGEQYF
V gene: TRBV29-1; J gene: TRBJ2-6; D gene: NA; CDR3 protein: CSVEDPGRVRANVLTF
V gene: TRBV11-2; J gene: TRBJ2-7; D gene: NA; CDR3 protein: CASSLEGPSGYEQYF
V gene: TRBV7-2; J gene: TRBJ2-7; D gene: NA; CDR3 protein: CASSLSPGATYEQYF
V gene: TRBV20-1; J gene: TRBJ2-1; D gene: TRBD2; CDR3 protein: CSARDLRSPGASGPYNEQFF
V gene: TRBV12-3/TRBV12-4; J gene: TRBJ2-3; D gene: NA; CDR3 protein: CASSLGHTSRYAYF
V gene: TRBV29-1; J gene: TRBJ2-2; D gene: TRBD2; CDR3 protein: CSVGTSRNTGELFF
V gene: TRBV6-5; J gene: TRBJ2-7; D gene: NA; CDR3 protein: CASSYSFLGGHEQYF
V gene: TRBV20-1; J gene: TRBJ2-7; D gene: NA; CDR3 protein: CSAAPLGVSYEQYF
V gene: TRBV5-1; J gene: TRBJ2-1; D gene: NA; CDR3 protein: CASSLAGRPEVAEQFF
V gene: TRBV7-9; J gene: TRBJ2-3; D gene: TRBD2; CDR3 protein: CASSFTSVGDTQYF
V gene: TRBV7-3; J gene: TRBJ2-6; D gene: NA; CDR3 protein: CASSINGANVLTF
V gene: TRBV29-1; J gene: TRBJ2-1; D gene: NA; CDR3 protein: CSVDADPNEQFF
V gene: TRBV3-1; J gene: TRBJ2-3; D gene: NA; CDR3 protein: CASSQGGSVNQNAYF